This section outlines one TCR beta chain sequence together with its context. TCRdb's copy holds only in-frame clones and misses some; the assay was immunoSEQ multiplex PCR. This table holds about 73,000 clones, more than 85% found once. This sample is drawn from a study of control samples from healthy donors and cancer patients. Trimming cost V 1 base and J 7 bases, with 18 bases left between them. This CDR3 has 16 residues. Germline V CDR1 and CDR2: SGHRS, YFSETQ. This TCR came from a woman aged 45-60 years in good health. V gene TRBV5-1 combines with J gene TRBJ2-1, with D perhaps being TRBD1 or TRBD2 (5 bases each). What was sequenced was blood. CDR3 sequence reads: CASSLHLGDAYNEQFF. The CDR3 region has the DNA TGCGCCAGCAGCTTGCATTTGGGGGATGCTTATAATGAGCAGTTCTTC.